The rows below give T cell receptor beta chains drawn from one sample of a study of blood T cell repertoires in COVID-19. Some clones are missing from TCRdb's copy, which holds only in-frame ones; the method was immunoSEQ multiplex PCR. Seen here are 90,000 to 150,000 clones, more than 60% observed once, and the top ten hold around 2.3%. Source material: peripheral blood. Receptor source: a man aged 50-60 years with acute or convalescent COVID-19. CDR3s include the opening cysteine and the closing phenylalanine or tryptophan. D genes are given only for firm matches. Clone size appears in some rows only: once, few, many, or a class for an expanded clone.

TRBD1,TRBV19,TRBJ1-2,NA,CASSSGTGSGFNYGYTF,TGTGCCAGTAGTTCCGGGACAGGGAGCGGCTTTAACTATGGCTACACCTTC
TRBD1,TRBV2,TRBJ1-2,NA,CASRSDRVRYGYTF,TGTGCCAGCAGAAGCGACAGGGTTAGGTATGGCTACACCTTC
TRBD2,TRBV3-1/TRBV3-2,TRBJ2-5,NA,CASSQGGAVQETQYF,TGTGCCAGCAGCCAGGGAGGGGCCGTCCAAGAGACCCAGTACTTC
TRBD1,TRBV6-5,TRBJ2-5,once,CASSAGGQETQYF,TGTGCCAGCAGCGCAGGGGGCCAAGAGACCCAGTACTTC
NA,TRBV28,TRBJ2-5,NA,CASRLGLVGVKETQYF,TGTGCCAGCAGGCTCGGGTTAGTGGGAGTTAAAGAGACCCAGTACTTC
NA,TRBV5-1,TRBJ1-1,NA,CASSSSGNTEAFF,TGCGCCAGCAGCTCTTCGGGGAACACTGAAGCTTTCTTT
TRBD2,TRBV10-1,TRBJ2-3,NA,CASSGSGAITDTQYF,TGCGCCAGCAGTGGTAGCGGGGCCATCACAGATACGCAGTATTTT
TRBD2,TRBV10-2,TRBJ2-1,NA,CASRGTSGSSAYNEQFF,TGCGCCAGCAGGGGGACTAGCGGGAGTTCGGCTTACAATGAGCAGTTCTTC
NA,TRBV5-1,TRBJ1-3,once,CASSLVEGTVPGNTIYF,TGCGCCAGCAGCTTGGTGGAGGGTACCGTCCCTGGAAACACCATATATTTT
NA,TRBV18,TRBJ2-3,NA,CASSSGQGPDTQYF,NA
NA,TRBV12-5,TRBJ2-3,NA,CASGFEGADTQYF,TGTGCTAGTGGTTTTGAGGGAGCAGATACGCAGTATTTT
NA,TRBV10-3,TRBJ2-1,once,CAISAWLALMNEQFF,TGTGCCATCAGTGCGTGGCTAGCTTTAATGAATGAGCAGTTCTTC
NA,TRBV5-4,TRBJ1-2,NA,CASSFYGAEDSSGYTF,TGTGCCAGCAGCTTCTATGGGGCAGAGGATAGTTCTGGCTACACCTTC
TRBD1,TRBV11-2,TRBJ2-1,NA,CASSSQTGGYNEQFF,TGTGCCAGCAGCTCTCAGACAGGGGGATACAATGAGCAGTTCTTC
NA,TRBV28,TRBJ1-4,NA,CASKGAADEKLFF,TGTGCCAGCAAAGGGGCCGCGGACGAAAAACTGTTTTTT
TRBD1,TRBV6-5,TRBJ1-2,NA,CASSYLTGGYGYTF,TGTGCCAGCAGTTATCTTACAGGGGGCTATGGCTACACCTTC
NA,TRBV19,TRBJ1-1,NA,CASSIPGAEAFF,TGTGCCAGTAGTATTCCCGGGGCTGAAGCTTTCTTT
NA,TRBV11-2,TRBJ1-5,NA,CASSSGDQPQHF,TGTGCCAGCAGCTCGGGGGATCAGCCCCAGCATTTT
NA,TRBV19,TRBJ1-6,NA,CASMANLGVSPLHF,TGTGCCAGTATGGCGAACCTTGGAGTGTCACCCCTCCACTTT
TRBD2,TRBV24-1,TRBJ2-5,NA,CATSDPLERGGETQYF,TGTGCCACCAGTGACCCGCTTGAGCGGGGAGGGGAGACCCAGTACTTC
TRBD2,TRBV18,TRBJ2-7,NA,CASSPPVGTSGSYEQYF,TGTGCCAGCTCACCACCGGTGGGGACTAGCGGATCCTACGAGCAGTACTTC
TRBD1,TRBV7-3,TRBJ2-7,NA,CASSSWDRGGEQYF,TGTGCCAGCAGCTCCTGGGACAGGGGAGGAGAGCAGTACTTC
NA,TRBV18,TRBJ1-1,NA,CASSPQGSFEAEAFF,TGTGCCAGCTCACCCCAGGGGTCGTTCGAAGCCGAAGCTTTCTTT
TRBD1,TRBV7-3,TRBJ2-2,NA,CASSSVPGQGGTGELFF,TGTGCCAGCAGCTCGGTACCCGGACAGGGCGGGACCGGGGAGCTGTTTTTT
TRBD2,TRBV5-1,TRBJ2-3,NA,CASSSVGGGGTDTQYF,TGCGCCAGCAGCTCAGTCGGCGGGGGAGGCACAGATACGCAGTATTTT
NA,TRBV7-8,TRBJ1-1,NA,CASSLASFGFQNTEAFF,TGTGCCAGCAGCTTAGCCTCGTTCGGGTTCCAGAACACTGAAGCTTTCTTT
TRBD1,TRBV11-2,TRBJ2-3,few,CASSATGSPDTQYF,TGTGCCAGCAGCGCGACAGGGTCCCCAGATACGCAGTATTTT
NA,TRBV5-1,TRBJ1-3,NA,CASSLGPGRLSGNTIYF,TGCGCCAGCAGCTTGGGCCCCGGGAGGTTATCTGGAAACACCATATATTTT
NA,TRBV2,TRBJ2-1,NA,CASILELDSNEQFF,TGTGCCAGCATCTTAGAACTAGATAGCAATGAGCAGTTCTTC
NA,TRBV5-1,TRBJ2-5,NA,CASSLVGVYSSGETQYF,TGCGCCAGCAGCTTGGTAGGAGTCTACTCTTCTGGTGAGACCCAGTACTTC
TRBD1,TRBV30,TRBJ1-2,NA,CAWSVGGPYGYTF,TGTGCCTGGAGTGTAGGGGGCCCCTATGGCTACACCTTC
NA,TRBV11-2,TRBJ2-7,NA,CASSLDRQGGYEQYF,TGTGCCAGCAGCTTAGATCGCCAGGGGGGCTACGAGCAGTACTTC
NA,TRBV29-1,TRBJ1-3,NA,CSVDPGGTGNTIYF,TGCAGCGTCGACCCCGGGGGTACTGGAAACACCATATATTTT